This T cell receptor (beta chain) stems from a study of long-term antiretroviral therapy in people with HIV. Looked up from germline, CDR1 is SEHNR and CDR2 is FQNEAQ (reference sequence). This CDR3 region has 14 residues. J lost 7 bases, V lost 8 bases, and 8 bases had no gene match. This clone was counted a single time. The immunoSEQ assay was v3.0, run at survey level. Measured with immunoSEQ multiplex PCR; TCRdb has only the in-frame clones, and not every one. The table has tens of thousands of clones, approximately 88% seen once; the top ten hold under 9.5%. The TCR sequence derives from a woman aged 40 to 49 with HIV. The V and J genes are TRBV7-9 and TRBJ2-5, with 12 nucleotides matching TRBD2. This specimen was unsorted PBMCs, taken 1.2 years after starting antiretroviral therapy. Written as DNA, the CDR3 is TGTGCCAGCTCTGGACTAGCGGGGATGGCGACCCAGTACTTC. Protein product: CASSGLAGMATQYF. Full variable domain (missing parts from reference TRBV7-9 and TRBJ2-5): DTGVSQNPRHKITKRGQNVTFRCDPISEHNRLYWYRQTLGQGPEFLTYFQNEAQLEKSRLLSDRFSAERPKGSFSTLEIQRTEQGDSAMYLCASSGLAGMATQYFGPGTRLLVL.